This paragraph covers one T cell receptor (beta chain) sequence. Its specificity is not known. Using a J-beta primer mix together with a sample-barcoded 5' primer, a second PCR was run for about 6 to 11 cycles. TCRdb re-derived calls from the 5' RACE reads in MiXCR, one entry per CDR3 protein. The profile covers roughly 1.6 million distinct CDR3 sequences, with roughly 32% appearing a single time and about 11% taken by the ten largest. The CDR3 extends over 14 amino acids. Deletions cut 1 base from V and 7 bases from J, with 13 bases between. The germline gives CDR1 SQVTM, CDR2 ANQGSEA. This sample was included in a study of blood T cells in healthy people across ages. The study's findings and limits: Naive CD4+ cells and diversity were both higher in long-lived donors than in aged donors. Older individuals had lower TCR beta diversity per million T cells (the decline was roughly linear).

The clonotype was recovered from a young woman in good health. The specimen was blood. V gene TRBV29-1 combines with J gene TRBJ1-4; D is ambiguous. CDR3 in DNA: TGCAGCGTTGAAGGGGCCGCGTGGGGTGAAAAACTGTTTTTT. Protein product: CSVEGAAWGEKLFF.